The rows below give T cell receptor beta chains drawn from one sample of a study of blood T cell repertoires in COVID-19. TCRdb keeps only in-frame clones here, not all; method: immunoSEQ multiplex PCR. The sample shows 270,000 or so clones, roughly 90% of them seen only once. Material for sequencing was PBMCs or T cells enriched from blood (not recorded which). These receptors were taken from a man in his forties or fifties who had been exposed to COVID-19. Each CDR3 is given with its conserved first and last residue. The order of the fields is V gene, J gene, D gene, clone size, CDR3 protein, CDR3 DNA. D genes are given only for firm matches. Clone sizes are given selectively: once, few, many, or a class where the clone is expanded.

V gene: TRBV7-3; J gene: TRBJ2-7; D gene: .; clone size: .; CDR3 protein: CASSLGVQLEHEQYF; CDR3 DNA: TGTGCCAGCAGCCTTGGGGTCCAACTAGAACACGAGCAGTACTTC
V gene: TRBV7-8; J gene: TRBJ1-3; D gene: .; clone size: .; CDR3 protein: CASSFAQGFSGNTIYF; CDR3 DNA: TGTGCCAGCAGCTTCGCCCAGGGATTCTCTGGAAACACCATATATTTT
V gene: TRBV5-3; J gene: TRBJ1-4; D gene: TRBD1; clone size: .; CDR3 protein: CARSSLQGVNEKLFF; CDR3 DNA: TGTGCCAGAAGCTCACTACAGGGGGTAAATGAAAAACTGTTTTTT
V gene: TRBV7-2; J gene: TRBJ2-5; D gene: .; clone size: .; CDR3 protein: CASSLQGAQETQYF; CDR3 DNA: TGTGCCAGCAGCTTACAGGGCGCGCAAGAGACCCAGTACTTC
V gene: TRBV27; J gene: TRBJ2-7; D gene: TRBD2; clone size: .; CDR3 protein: CASKRTSGSYEQYF; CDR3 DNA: TGTGCCAGCAAACGGACTAGCGGGAGCTACGAGCAGTACTTC
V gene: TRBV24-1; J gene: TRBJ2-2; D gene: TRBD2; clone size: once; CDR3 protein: CATSDGLAGGFTGELFF; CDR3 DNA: TGTGCCACCAGTGACGGACTAGCGGGAGGTTTCACCGGGGAGCTGTTTTTT
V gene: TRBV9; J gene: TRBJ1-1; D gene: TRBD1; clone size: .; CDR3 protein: CASSVTPSTGMNTEAFF; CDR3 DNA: TGTGCCAGCAGCGTAACCCCCTCGACAGGGATGAACACTGAAGCTTTCTTT
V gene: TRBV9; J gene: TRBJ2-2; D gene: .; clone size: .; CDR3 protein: CASSPLGGGGARTGELFF; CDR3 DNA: TGTGCCAGCAGCCCACTCGGGGGAGGGGGGGCCCGCACCGGGGAGCTGTTTTTT
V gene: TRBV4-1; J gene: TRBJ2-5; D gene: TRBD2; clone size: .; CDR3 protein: CASSPGTSGAKETQYF; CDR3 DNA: TGCGCCAGCAGTCCCGGGACTAGCGGGGCTAAAGAGACCCAGTACTTC
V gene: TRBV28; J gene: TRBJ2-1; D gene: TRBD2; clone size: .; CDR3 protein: CASSSTSGNRGNEQFF; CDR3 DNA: TGTGCCAGCAGCTCGACTAGCGGGAATCGTGGTAATGAGCAGTTCTTC
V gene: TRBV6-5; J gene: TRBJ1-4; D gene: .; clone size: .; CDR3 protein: CASSSDSNFNEKLFF; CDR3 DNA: TGTGCCAGCAGTTCAGACAGTAACTTTAATGAAAAACTGTTTTTT
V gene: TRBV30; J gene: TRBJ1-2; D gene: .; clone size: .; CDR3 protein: CALIERGGYTF; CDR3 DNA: TGTGCCTTGATTGAGAGAGGTGGCTACACCTTC
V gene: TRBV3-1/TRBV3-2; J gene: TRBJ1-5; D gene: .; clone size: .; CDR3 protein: CASSSGQNQPQHF; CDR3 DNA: TGTGCCAGCAGCTCAGGACAAAATCAGCCCCAGCATTTT
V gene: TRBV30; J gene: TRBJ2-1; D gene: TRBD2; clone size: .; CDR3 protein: CAWSVGSGFYNEQFF; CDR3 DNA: TGTGCCTGGAGTGTTGGTAGCGGGTTTTACAATGAGCAGTTCTTC
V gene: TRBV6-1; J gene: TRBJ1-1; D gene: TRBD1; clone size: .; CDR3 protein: CASSENRGGTEAFF; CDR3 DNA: TGTGCCAGCAGTGAGAACAGGGGTGGCACTGAAGCTTTCTTT
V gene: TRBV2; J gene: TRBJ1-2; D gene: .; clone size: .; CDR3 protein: CASSEYGHNYGYTF; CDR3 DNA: TGTGCCAGCAGCGAATATGGACATAACTATGGCTACACCTTC
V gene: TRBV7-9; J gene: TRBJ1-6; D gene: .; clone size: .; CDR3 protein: CASSSDTFNSPLHF; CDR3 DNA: TGTGCCAGCAGCTCTGACACGTTTAATTCACCCCTCCACTTT
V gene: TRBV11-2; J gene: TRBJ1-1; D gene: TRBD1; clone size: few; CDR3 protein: CASSLEGAGAEAFF; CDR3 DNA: TGTGCCAGCAGCTTGGAGGGGGCGGGCGCTGAAGCTTTCTTT
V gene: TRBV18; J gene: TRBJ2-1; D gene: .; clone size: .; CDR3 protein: CASSLDMSSYNEQFF; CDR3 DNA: TGTGCCAGCTCACTCGACATGAGCTCCTACAATGAGCAGTTCTTC
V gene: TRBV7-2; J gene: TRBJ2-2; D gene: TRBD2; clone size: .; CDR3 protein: CASSTMSGLAGAGELFF; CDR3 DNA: TGTGCCAGCAGCACAATGTCGGGACTAGCGGGAGCCGGGGAGCTGTTTTTT
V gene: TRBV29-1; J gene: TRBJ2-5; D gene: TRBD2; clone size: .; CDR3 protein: CSVDMVAGDWSFETQYF; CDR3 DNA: TGCAGCGTTGATATGGTAGCGGGAGATTGGTCTTTTGAGACCCAGTACTTC
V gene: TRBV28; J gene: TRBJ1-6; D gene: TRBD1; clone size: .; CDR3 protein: CASKDRVDSPLHF; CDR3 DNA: TGTGCCAGCAAGGACAGGGTGGATTCACCCCTCCACTTT
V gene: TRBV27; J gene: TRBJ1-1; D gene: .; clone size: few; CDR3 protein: CASSFGGPNTEAFF; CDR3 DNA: TGTGCCAGCAGTTTCGGGGGGCCGAACACTGAAGCTTTCTTT
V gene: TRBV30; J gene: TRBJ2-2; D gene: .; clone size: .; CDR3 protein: CGWRDHAGELFF; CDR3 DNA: TGTGGTTGGCGGGACCATGCCGGGGAGCTGTTTTTT
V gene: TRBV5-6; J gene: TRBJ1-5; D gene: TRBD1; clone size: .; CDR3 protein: CASSLGQGIGQPQHF; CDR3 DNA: TGTGCCAGCAGCTTGGGACAGGGTATAGGTCAGCCCCAGCATTTT
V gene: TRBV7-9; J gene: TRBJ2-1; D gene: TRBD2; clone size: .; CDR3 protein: CASSLGGLAAYNEQFF; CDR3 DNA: TGTGCCAGCAGCTTAGGAGGACTAGCGGCCTACAATGAGCAGTTCTTC
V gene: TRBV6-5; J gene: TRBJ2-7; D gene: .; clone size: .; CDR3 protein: CASSLVEGPREQYF; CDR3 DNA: TGTGCCAGCAGTCTGGTGGAGGGCCCCCGTGAGCAGTACTTC
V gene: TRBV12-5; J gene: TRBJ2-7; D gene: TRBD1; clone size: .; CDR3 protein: CASGLDWTGRGREQYF; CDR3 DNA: TGTGCTAGTGGTTTGGACTGGACAGGGCGAGGGAGGGAGCAGTACTTC
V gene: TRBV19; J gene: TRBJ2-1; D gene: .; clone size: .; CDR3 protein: CASSIWGHEQFF; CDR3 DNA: TGTGCCAGTAGTATTTGGGGCCATGAGCAGTTCTTC
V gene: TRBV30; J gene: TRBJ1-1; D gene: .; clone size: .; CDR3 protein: CAWSVSGPTEAFF; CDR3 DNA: TGTGCCTGGAGTGTATCAGGGCCCACTGAAGCTTTCTTT
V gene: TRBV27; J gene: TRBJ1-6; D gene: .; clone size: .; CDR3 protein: CASSLIGDRGSPLHF; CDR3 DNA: TGTGCCAGCAGTTTAATCGGGGATCGGGGTTCACCCCTCCACTTT
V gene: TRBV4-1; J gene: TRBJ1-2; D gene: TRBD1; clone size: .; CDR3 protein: CASSQPARDRGIYGYTF; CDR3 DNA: TGCGCCAGCAGCCAACCAGCCCGGGACAGGGGGATCTATGGCTACACCTTC
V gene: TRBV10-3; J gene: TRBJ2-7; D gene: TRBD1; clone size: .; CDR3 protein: CAISVRGTSYEQYF; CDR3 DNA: TGTGCCATCAGTGTCAGGGGGACCTCCTACGAGCAGTACTTC
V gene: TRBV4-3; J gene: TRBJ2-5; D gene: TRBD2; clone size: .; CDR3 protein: CASSQGGGSRETQYF; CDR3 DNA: TGCGCCAGCAGCCAAGGCGGGGGGAGTAGAGAGACCCAGTACTTC
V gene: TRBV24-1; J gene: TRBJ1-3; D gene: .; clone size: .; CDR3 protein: CATSDRHRYGFYSGNTIYF; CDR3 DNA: TGTGCCACCAGTGACCGTCACAGGTATGGATTTTACTCTGGAAACACCATATATTTT
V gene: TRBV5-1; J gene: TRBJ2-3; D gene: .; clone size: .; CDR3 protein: CASSLQGPEDTQYF; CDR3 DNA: TGCGCCAGCAGCTTGCAGGGGCCCGAAGATACGCAGTATTTT
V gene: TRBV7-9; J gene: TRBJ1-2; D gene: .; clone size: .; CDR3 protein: CASSLSSGENLWGYTF; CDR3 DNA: TGTGCCAGCAGCCTTAGCTCCGGTGAAAATCTATGGGGCTACACCTTC
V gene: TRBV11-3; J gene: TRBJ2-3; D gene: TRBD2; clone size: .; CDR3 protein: CASSLGAGVVDTQYF; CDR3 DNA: TGTGCCAGCAGCTTGGGTGCGGGAGTAGTAGATACGCAGTATTTT
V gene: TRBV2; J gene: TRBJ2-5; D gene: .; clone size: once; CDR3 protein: CASSGLQGGETQYF; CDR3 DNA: TGTGCCAGCAGTGGACTACAGGGTGGGGAGACCCAGTACTTC
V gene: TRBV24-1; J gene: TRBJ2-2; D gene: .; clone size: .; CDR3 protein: CATSASNTGELFF; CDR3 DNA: TGTGCCACCAGTGCCTCGAACACCGGGGAGCTGTTTTTT
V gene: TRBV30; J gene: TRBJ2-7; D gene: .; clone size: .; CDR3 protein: CAWAGTEVYEQYF; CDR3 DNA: TGTGCCTGGGCCGGGACTGAAGTCTACGAGCAGTACTTC
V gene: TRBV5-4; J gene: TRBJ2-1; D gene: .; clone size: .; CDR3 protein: CASSLDGVGEQFF; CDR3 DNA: TGTGCCAGCAGCTTGGACGGGGTTGGTGAGCAGTTCTTC